The following is a T cell receptor (beta chain) sequence with its context. Profiling relied on immunoSEQ multiplex PCR, and the TCRdb table lists in-frame clones only, not all of them. This table holds about 150,000 clones, 76% found once. These data are taken from a study of blood T cell repertoires in COVID-19. V lost 8 bases and J lost 9; bases outside the gene matches: 13. The germline V gene has CDR1 SNHLY and CDR2 FYNNEI. The CDR3 sequence is 15 residues long. This TCR was sampled from an elderly woman with acute or convalescent COVID-19. Sequenced: peripheral blood. The chain links TRBV2 to TRBJ1-6, with 7 bases fitting TRBD1. The CDR3 nucleotides read TGTGCCAGCTTACCCCGGGACAGTCTAATTTCACCCCTCCACTTT. Its translation: CASLPRDSLISPLHF.